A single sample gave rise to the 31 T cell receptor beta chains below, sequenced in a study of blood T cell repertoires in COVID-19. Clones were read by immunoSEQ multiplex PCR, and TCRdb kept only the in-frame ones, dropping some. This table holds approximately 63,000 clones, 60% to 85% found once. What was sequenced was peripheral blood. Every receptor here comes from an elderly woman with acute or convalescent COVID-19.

CDR3 sequence: CASSLLTGQKSQPQHF. For the CDR3, the DNA is TGTGCCAGCAGCCTCCTAACTGGGCAGAAAAGTCAGCCCCAGCATTTT. The chain is built from TRBV4-2 and TRBJ1-5, with D unresolved. The CDR3 has 16 amino acids. Trimming cost V 4 bases and J 6 bases, with 19 bases left between them. CDR1 is LGHNA and CDR2 is YNFKEQ in the germline V gene.

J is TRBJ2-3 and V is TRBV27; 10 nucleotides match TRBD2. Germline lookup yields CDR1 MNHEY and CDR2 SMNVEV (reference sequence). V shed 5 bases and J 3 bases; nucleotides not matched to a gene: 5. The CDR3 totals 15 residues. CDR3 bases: TGTGCCAGCAGTCCTAGCGGGGGCTTGACAGATACGCAGTATTTT. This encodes CASSPSGGLTDTQYF.

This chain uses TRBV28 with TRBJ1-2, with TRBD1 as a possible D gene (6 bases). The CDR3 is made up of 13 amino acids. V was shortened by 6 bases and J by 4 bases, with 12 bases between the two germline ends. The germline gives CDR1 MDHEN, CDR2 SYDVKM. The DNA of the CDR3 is TGTGCCAGCAGAGACAGGAGAAGCTATGGCTACACCTTC. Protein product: CASRDRRSYGYTF.

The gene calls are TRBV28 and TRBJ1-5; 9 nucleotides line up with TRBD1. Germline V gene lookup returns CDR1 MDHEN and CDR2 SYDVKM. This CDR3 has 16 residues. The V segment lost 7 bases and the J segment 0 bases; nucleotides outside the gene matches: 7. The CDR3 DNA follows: TGTGCCAGCACCGACGGACAGGGGCTTAGCAATCAGCCCCAGCATTTT. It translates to CASTDGQGLSNQPQHF.

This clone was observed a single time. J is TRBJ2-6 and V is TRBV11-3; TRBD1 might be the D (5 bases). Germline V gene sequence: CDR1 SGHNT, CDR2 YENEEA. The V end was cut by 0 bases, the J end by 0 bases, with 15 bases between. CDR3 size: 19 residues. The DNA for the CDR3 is TGTGCCAGCAGCTTAGATTACCGCAGGGTGCCCTCTGGGGCCAACGTCCTGACTTTC. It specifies CASSLDYRRVPSGANVLTF.

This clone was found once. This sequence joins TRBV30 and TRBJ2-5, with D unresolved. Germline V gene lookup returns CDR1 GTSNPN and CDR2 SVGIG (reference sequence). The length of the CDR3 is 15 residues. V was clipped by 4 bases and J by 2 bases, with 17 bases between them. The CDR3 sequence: CAWNRGLSNQETQYF. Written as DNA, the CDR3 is TGTGCCTGGAACCGAGGATTAAGTAATCAAGAGACCCAGTACTTC.

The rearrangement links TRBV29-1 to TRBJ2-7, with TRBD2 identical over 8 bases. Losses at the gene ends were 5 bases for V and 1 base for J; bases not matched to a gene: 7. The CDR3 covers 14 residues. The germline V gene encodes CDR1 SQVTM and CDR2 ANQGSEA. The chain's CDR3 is CSVQGVAGSYEQYF. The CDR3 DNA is TGCAGCGTTCAAGGGGTAGCGGGGTCCTACGAGCAGTACTTC.

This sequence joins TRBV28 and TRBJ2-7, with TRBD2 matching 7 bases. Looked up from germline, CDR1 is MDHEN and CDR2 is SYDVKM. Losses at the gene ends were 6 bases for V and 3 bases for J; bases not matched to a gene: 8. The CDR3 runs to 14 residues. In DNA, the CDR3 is TGTGCCAGCAGGGTTGGGCGGGAGATCTACGAGCAGTACTTC. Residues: CASRVGREIYEQYF. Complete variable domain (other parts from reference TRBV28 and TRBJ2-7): DVKVTQSSRYLVKRTGEKVFLECVQDMDHENMFWYRQDPGLGLRLIYFSYDVKMKEKGDIPEGYSVSREKKERFSLILESASTNQTSMYLCASRVGREIYEQYFGPGTRLTVT.

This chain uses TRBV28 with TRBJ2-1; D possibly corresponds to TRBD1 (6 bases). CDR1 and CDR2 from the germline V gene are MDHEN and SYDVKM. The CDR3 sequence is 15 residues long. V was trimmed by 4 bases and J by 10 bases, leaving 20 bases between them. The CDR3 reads CASSWEPGHQVEQFF. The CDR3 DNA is TGTGCCAGCAGTTGGGAACCGGGACACCAAGTGGAGCAGTTCTTC.

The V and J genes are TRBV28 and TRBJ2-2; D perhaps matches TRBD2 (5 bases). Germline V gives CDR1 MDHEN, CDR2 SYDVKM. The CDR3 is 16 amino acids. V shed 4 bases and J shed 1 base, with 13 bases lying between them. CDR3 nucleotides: TGTGCCAGCAGTTCCCTGGACGGGATGAACACCGGGGAGCTGTTTTTT. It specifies CASSSLDGMNTGELFF.

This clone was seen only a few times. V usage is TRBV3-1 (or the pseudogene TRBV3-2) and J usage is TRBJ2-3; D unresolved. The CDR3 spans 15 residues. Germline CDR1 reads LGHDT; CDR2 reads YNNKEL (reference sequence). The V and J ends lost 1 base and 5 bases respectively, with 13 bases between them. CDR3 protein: CASSQGPSAEDTQYF. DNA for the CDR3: TGTGCCAGCAGCCAAGGCCCGAGTGCCGAAGATACGCAGTATTTT.

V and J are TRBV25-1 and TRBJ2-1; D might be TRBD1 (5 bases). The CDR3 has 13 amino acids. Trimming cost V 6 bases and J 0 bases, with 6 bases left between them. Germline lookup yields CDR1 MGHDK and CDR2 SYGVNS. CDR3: CASRDNSYNEQFF. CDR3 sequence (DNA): TGTGCCAGCAGGGACAACTCCTACAATGAGCAGTTCTTC.

This CDR3 is CASSGYSLASITDTQYF. DNA for the CDR3: TGTGCCAGCAGCGGATATTCACTAGCGTCAATCACAGATACGCAGTATTTT. This chain connects TRBV9 to TRBJ2-3, with 7 bases fitting TRBD2. The CDR3 sequence is 17 residues long. V lost 3 bases to trimming and J lost 2 bases; unmatched junction nucleotides: 12. Germline V gene sequence: CDR1 SGDLS, CDR2 YYNGEE.

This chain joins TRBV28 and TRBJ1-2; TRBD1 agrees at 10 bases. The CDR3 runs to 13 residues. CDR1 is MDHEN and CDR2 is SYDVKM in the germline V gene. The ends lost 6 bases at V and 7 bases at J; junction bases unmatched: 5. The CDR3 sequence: CASRNDRGPGYTF. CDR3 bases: TGTGCCAGCAGAAACGACAGGGGGCCTGGCTACACCTTC.

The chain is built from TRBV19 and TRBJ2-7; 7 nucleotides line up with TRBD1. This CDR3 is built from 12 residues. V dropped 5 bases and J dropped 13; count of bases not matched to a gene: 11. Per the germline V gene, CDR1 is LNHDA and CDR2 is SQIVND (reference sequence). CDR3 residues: CASSVPPGQPYF. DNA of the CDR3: TGTGCCAGTAGTGTCCCCCCGGGACAGCCTTACTTC.

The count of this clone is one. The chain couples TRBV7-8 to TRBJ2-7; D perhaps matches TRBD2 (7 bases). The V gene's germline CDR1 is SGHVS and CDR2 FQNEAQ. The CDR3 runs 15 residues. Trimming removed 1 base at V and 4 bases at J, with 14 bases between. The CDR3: CASSLDLGGPYEQYF. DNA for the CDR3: TGTGCCAGCAGCTTAGATTTGGGGGGGCCGTACGAGCAGTACTTC.

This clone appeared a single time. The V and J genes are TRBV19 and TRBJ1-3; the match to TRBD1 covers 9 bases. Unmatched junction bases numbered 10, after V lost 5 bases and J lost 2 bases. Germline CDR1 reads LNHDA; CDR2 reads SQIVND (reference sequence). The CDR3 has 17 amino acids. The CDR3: CASSAEQGAITGNTIYF. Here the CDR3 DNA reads TGTGCCAGTAGTGCCGAACAGGGGGCAATAACTGGAAACACCATATATTTT. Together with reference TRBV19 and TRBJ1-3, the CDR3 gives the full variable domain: DGGITQSPKYLFRKEGQNVTLSCEQNLNHDAMYWYRQDPGQGLRLIYYSQIVNDFQKGDIAEGYSVSREKKESFPLTVTSAQKNPTAFYLCASSAEQGAITGNTIYFGEGSWLTVV.

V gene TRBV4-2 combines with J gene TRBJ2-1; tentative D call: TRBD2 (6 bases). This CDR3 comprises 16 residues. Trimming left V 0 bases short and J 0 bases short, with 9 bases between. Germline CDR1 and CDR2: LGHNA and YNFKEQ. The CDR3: CASSQDGGTSYNEQFF. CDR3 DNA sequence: TGTGCCAGCAGCCAAGATGGGGGGACCTCCTACAATGAGCAGTTCTTC.

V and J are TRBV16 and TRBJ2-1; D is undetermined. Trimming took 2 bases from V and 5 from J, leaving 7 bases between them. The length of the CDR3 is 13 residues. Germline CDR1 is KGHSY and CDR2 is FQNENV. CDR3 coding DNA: TGTGCCAGCAGCCAAGCTAGAGACAATGAGCAGTTCTTC. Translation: CASSQARDNEQFF.

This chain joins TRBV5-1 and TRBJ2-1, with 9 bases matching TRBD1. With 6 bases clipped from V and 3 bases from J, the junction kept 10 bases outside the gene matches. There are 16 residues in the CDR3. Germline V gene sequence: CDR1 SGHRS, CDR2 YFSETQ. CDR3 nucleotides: TGCGCCAGCAACCACCTGCCGGGACAGGGCTACAATGAGCAGTTCTTC. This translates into CASNHLPGQGYNEQFF.

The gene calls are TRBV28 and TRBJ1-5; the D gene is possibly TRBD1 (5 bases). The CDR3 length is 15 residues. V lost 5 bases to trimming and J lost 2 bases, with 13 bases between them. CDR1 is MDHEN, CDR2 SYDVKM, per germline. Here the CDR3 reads CASSPRQGRNQPQHF. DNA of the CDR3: TGTGCCAGCAGTCCACGGCAGGGTCGCAATCAGCCCCAGCATTTT.

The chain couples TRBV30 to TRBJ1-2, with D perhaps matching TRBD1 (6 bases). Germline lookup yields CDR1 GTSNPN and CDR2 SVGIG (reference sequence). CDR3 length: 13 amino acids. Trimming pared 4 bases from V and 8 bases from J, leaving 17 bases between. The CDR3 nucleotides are TGTGCCTGGAACCGAGGGGAAAGGGGGGGCTACACCTTC. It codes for CAWNRGERGGYTF.

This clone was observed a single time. In nucleotides, the CDR3 is TGCAGCGTAAGACAGGGGATTGATGGCTACACCTTC. It yields the protein CSVRQGIDGYTF. The V call is TRBV29-1, the J call TRBJ1-2, with 8 bases aligning to TRBD1. This CDR3 is built from 12 residues. V gave up 6 bases and J gave up 6 bases; unmatched junction bases: 6. Looked up from germline, CDR1 is SQVTM and CDR2 is ANQGSEA.

CDR3 region: CASSAGLEVGELFF. In DNA, the CDR3 is TGTGCCAGCAGCGCCGGACTAGAGGTGGGGGAGCTGTTTTTT. The V call is TRBV5-6, the J call TRBJ2-2; 7 bases are shared with TRBD2. Germline V gene lookup returns CDR1 SGHDT and CDR2 YYEEEE. The CDR3 loop spans 14 amino acids. V dropped 4 bases and J dropped 8; count of bases not matched to a gene: 8. The full variable domain, completed using reference TRBV5-6 and TRBJ2-2, is DAGVTQSPTHLIKTRGQQVTLRCSPKSGHDTVSWYQQALGQGPQFIFQYYEEEERQRGNFPDRFSGHQFPNYSSELNVNALLLGDSALYLCASSAGLEVGELFFGEGSRLTVL.

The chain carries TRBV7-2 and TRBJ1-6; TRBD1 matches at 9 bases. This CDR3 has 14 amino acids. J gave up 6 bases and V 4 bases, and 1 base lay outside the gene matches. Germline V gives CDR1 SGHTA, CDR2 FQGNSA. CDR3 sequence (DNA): TGTGCCAGCAGCTCGACAGGGGGTAATTCACCCCTCCACTTT. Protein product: CASSSTGGNSPLHF.

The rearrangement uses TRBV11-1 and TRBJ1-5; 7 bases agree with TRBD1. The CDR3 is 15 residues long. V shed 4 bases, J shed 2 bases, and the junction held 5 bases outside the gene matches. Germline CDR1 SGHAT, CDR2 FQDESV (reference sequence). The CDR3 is CASSSSTGGNQPQHF. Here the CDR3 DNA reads TGTGCCAGCAGCTCTTCCACAGGGGGCAATCAGCCCCAGCATTTT.

The CDR3: CATSQGGAGNEQYF. The DNA for the CDR3 is TGTGCCACCTCCCAGGGAGGGGCCGGGAACGAGCAGTACTTC. This chain links TRBV19 with TRBJ2-7; 7 bases are a match to TRBD2. Germline V gene lookup returns CDR1 LNHDA and CDR2 SQIVND (reference sequence). This CDR3 contains 14 residues. V shed 10 bases and J 5 bases; nucleotides not matched to a gene: 14.

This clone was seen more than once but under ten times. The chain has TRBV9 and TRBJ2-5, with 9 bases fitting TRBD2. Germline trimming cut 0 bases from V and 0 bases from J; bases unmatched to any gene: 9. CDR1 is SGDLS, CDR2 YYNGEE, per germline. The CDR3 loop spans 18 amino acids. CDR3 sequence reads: CASSVALAGPVNQETQYF. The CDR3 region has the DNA TGTGCCAGCAGCGTAGCTCTAGCGGGGCCGGTGAACCAAGAGACCCAGTACTTC.

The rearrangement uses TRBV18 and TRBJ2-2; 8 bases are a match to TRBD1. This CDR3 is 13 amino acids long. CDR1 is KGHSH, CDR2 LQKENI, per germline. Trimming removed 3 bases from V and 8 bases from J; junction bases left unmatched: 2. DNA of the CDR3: TGTGCCAGCTCACCGGACAGGGTGGGGGAGCTGTTTTTT. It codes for CASSPDRVGELFF.

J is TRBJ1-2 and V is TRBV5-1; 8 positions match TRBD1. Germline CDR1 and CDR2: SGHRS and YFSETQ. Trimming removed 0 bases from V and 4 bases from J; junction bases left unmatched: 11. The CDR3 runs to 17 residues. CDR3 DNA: TGCGCCAGCAGCTTGGATGGTATTGGACAGGGAGGCTATGGCTACACCTTC. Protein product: CASSLDGIGQGGYGYTF.

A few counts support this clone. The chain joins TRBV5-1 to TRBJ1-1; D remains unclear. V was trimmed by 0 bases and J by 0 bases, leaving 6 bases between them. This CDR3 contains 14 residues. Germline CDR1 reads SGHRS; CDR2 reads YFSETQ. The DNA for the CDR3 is TGCGCCAGCAGCTTGGTGACTGTGAACACTGAAGCTTTCTTT. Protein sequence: CASSLVTVNTEAFF. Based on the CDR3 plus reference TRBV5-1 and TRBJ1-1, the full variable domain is KAGVTQTPRYLIKTRGQQVTLSCSPISGHRSVSWYQQTPGQGLQFLFEYFSETQRNKGNFPGRFSGRQFSNSRSEMNVSTLELGDSALYLCASSLVTVNTEAFFGQGTRLTVV.